This T cell receptor (beta chain) was profiled in a study of blood T cell repertoires in COVID-19. Here immunoSEQ multiplex PCR was the method, and the copy in TCRdb shows in-frame clones only, minus some. The data show about 210,000 clones, with about 83% seen just once and under 3% held by the top ten. Germline CDR1 SGHRS, CDR2 YFSETQ. CDR3 length equals 15 residues. J was trimmed by 4 bases and V by 1 base; bases with no gene match: 3. The rearrangement uses TRBV5-1 and TRBJ2-7; 12 nucleotides match TRBD1. This TCR was recovered from a man aged 50 to 60 with active or convalescent COVID-19. The sample taken for sequencing was peripheral blood. As DNA, the CDR3 is TGCGCCAGCAGCTTGAGGGACAGGGGGCCATACGAGCAGTACTTC. This gives the protein CASSLRDRGPYEQYF.